Each of the 7 T cell receptor beta chains below was sequenced from the same sample in a study of shared clonotypes between healthy human individuals. Assay: immunoSEQ multiplex PCR; the TCRdb copy retains only in-frame clones and omits some. The sample shows around 700,000 clones, around 74% of them seen only once. The material sequenced was memory CD4+ T cells sorted from blood. Subset denoted: CD45RA-negative fraction. The receptor source for this set is a woman aged 25 to 39 in good health.

Turning to this clone: The junction differs from germline at one of its ends, possibly a read error. This chain uses TRBV11-1 with TRBJ1-1; D remains ambiguous. Germline lookup yields CDR1 SGHAT and CDR2 FQDESV (reference sequence). This CDR3 spans 13 amino acids. This CDR3 reads CASSPGLNTEAFF. The CDR3 nucleotides are TGTGCTAGCAGCCCCGGATTGAACACTGAAGCTTTCTTT.

The chain has TRBV19 and TRBJ2-7; D is possibly TRBD2 (6 bases). CDR1 and CDR2 (germline): LNHDA, SQIVND (reference sequence). Trimming cost V 10 bases and J 1 base, with 14 bases left between them. There are 13 residues in the CDR3. The DNA for the CDR3 is TGTGCCAAAAAGAGCGGGTATTCCTACGAGCAGTACTTC. Its translation is CAKKSGYSYEQYF.

This clone came up a few times. This sequence joins TRBV11-2 and TRBJ2-7; the match to TRBD1 covers 8 bases. CDR1 is SGHAT, CDR2 FQNNGV, per germline. J was trimmed by 3 bases and V by 1 base; bases with no gene match: 8. CDR3 size: 16 residues. The chain's CDR3 is CASSLAGGGTGYEQYF. CDR3 coding DNA: TGTGCCAGCAGCTTAGCCGGTGGTGGGACAGGCTACGAGCAGTACTTC.

CDR3 nucleotide sequence: TGCAGCGTTGAACGGAATGGGGACACTGAAGCTTTCTTT. Translation gives CSVERNGDTEAFF. The gene calls are TRBV29-1 and TRBJ1-1; no definite D call. The CDR3 runs to 13 residues. With 2 bases removed from V and 3 bases from J, the gap between germline ends came to 10 bases. CDR1 and CDR2 (germline): SQVTM, ANQGSEA.

V gene TRBV9 combines with J gene TRBJ1-4, with D unresolved. Trimming cost V 2 bases and J 7 bases, with 6 bases left between them. Germline V gene data show CDR1 as SGDLS and CDR2 as YYNGEE. The CDR3 consists of 12 residues. The CDR3 coding sequence is TGTGCCAGCAGCGTCAGACGTGAAAAACTGTTTTTT. Its protein product is CASSVRREKLFF.

This clone was seen many times. The chain's CDR3 is CASSSGTKPEYF. In DNA, the CDR3 is TGTGCCAGCAGTTCAGGGACGAAACCGGAGTACTTC. V gene TRBV28 combines with J gene TRBJ2-7; D possibly uses TRBD1 or TRBD2 (5 bases each). Trimming took off 4 bases at V and 11 bases at J, with 15 bases between the two ends. The CDR3 sequence is 12 residues long. CDR1 is MDHEN and CDR2 is SYDVKM in the germline V gene.

J is TRBJ1-4 and V is TRBV5-8; D unresolved. The CDR3 loop spans 14 amino acids. Germline CDR1 reads SGHTS; CDR2 reads YDEGEE. V lost 4 bases to trimming and J lost 0 bases, with 7 bases between them. CDR3 region: CASSNSATNEKLFF. The CDR3 nucleotides are TGTGCCAGCAGCAACAGTGCAACTAATGAAAAACTGTTTTTT.